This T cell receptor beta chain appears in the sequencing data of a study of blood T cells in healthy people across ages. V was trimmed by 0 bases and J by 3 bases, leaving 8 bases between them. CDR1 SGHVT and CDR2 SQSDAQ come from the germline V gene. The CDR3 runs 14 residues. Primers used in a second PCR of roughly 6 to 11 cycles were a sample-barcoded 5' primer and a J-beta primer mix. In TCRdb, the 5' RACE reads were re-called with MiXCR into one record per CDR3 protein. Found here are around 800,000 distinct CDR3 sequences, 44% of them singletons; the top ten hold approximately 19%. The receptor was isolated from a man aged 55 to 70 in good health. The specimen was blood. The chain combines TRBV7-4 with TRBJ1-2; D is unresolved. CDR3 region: CASSLAGIDYGYTF. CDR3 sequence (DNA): TGTGCCAGCAGCTTAGCCGGGATCGACTATGGCTACACCTTC.